A single sample gave rise to the 20 T cell receptor beta chains below, sequenced in a study of human T cells and chemical hapten exposure. Specified time point: healthy volunteer bleed at 6 weeks. Unfractionated whole blood served as the source for total RNA extraction. TCRdb independently ran MiXCR on the RACE reads; one entry per CDR3 protein. Found here are 70,000 to 95,000 distinct CDR3 sequences, roughly 7.9% of them singletons; the top ten hold around 1.7%. Source material: whole blood. The receptors here all came from a female donor in good health. Some clones in this sample may be carry-over from other donors' samples.

This clonotype has just one count. Just one base apart from a much larger clone, this may be a read error. The V call is TRBV7-9, the J call TRBJ1-1; no reliable D call. Germline loops: CDR1 SEHNR, CDR2 FQNEAQ (reference sequence). The CDR3 is 15 amino acids. The CDR3 here is CANSPSRDRNTEAFF. The CDR3 nucleotides are TGTGCCAACAGCCCCTCAAGGGATCGGAACACTGAAGCTTTCTTT.

This clonotype showed up many times. This chain uses TRBV29-1 with TRBJ1-1; a possible D gene is TRBD1 (5 bases). CDR1 SQVTM and CDR2 ANQGSEA come from the germline V gene. The CDR3 spans 11 residues. V was pared by 6 bases and J by 10 bases, with 15 bases between. CDR3 protein: CSVGTGSRAFF. CDR3 DNA: TGCAGCGTGGGGACGGGGTCTAGAGCTTTCTTT.

A word on this clonotype: A read error may account for a junction end that differs from germline. The chain recombines TRBV29-1 with TRBJ1-5; D perhaps matches TRBD1 (6 bases). This CDR3 is 13 amino acids long. Germline CDR1 is SQVTM and CDR2 is ANQGSEA. The CDR3 DNA sequence: TGCAGCGCTGGACAGACGGGCAATCAGCCCCAGAATTTT. Protein: CSAGQTGNQPQNF.

The chain recombines TRBV3-1 with TRBJ1-2, with D tentatively TRBD1 (5 bases). V was pared by 0 bases and J by 4 bases, with 6 bases between. The germline gives CDR1 LGHDT, CDR2 YNNKEL (reference sequence). This CDR3 spans 13 amino acids. The CDR3 protein is CASSQDGGYGYTF. Here the CDR3 DNA reads TGTGCCAGCAGCCAAGATGGGGGCTATGGCTACACCTTC.

This clonotype was observed a handful of times. The CDR3 protein is CASSPGSDRPGELFF. In nucleotides, the CDR3 is TGTGCCAGCAGCCCGGGCAGTGACAGACCCGGGGAGCTGTTTTTT. The chain is built from TRBV6-4 and TRBJ2-2, with D perhaps TRBD1 (5 bases). V lost 6 bases, J lost 6 bases, and 17 bases lay in between. The CDR3 is made up of 15 amino acids. Germline loops: CDR1 MRHNA, CDR2 SNTAGT.

The chain combines TRBV5-1 with TRBJ2-3, with a weak D call TRBD1 (6 bases). The CDR3 totals 14 residues. Trimming cost V 0 bases and J 3 bases, with 8 bases left between them. Per the germline V gene, CDR1 is SGHRS and CDR2 is YFSETQ. The CDR3 sequence is CASSLETGTDTQYF. For the CDR3, the DNA is TGCGCCAGCAGCTTGGAAACAGGGACAGATACGCAGTATTTT.

This clonotype occurred many times. This chain links TRBV20-1 with TRBJ2-7; possible D gene TRBD2, 6 bases. Germline CDR1 and CDR2: DFQATT and SNEGSKA (reference sequence). Trimming took 3 bases from V and 5 from J, leaving 14 bases between them. This CDR3 has 13 amino acids. CDR3 residues: CSASWDFPNEQYF. Written as DNA, the CDR3 is TGCAGTGCTAGTTGGGACTTCCCTAACGAGCAGTACTTC.

The chain joins TRBV28 to TRBJ2-3; TRBD2 matches at 10 bases. The CDR3 consists of 18 residues. V was pared by 7 bases and J by 2 bases, with 15 bases of the junction left unmatched. Germline CDR1 is MDHEN and CDR2 is SYDVKM. The CDR3 coding sequence is TGTGCCAGCACCCCTATAGGACTAGCGGCCCAGACCACAGATACGCAGTATTTT. Protein sequence: CASTPIGLAAQTTDTQYF.

Details on this clonotype: A read error may produce the germline difference seen at one junction end. This chain links TRBV5-1 with TRBJ2-7, with a possible D match to TRBD2 (6 bases). This CDR3 region has 14 residues. Germline V CDR1 and CDR2: SGHRS, YFSETQ. In DNA, the CDR3 is TGCGTCAGCAGCTTGGAGGGCAGAACCTACGAGCAGTACTTC. Its translation: CVSSLEGRTYEQYF.

Details on this clonotype: A much larger clone is a single base away; this may be a read error. The J gene is TRBJ1-5, the V gene TRBV7-8, with D maybe TRBD1 (5 bases). Germline lookup yields CDR1 SGHVS and CDR2 FQNEAQ. This CDR3 spans 15 amino acids. CDR3 in DNA: TGTGCCAGCAGCTTATTGGGAGGGGCCGATCAGCCCCAGAATTTT. Amino acid sequence: CASSLLGGADQPQNF. The complete variable domain, with remaining parts taken from reference TRBV7-8 and TRBJ1-5, reads GAGVSQSPRYKVAKRGQDVALRCDPISGHVSLFWYQQALGQGPEFLTYFQNEAQLDKSGLPSDRFFAERPEGSVSTLKIQRTQQEDSAVYLCASSLLGGADQPQNFGDGTRLSIL.

V and J are TRBV12-3 or TRBV12-4 and TRBJ1-5, with 8 bases lining up with TRBD1. After removal of 5 bases from V and 5 bases from J, the junction contained 8 bases not matched to a gene. The length of the CDR3 is 15 residues. The CDR3, as DNA: TGTGCCAGCAGTAAAGACAGGGGCAGAGATCAGCCCCAGCATTTT. Translated: CASSKDRGRDQPQHF.

This clonotype has ten or more counts. CDR3 coding DNA: TGCGCCAGCAGCCAACCTCCCGCGGGGGCCTCTGGAAACACCATATATTTT. It translates to CASSQPPAGASGNTIYF. The rearrangement uses TRBV4-3 and TRBJ1-3; possibly TRBD1 for D (6 bases). Germline CDR1 reads LGHNA; CDR2 reads YSLEER. Trimming took 2 bases from V and 0 from J, leaving 14 bases between them. The CDR3 runs to 17 residues.

This clonotype was counted at least ten times. The rearrangement joins TRBV5-1 to TRBJ1-1; D may be TRBD1 (5 bases). The ends were cut back, 0 bases at V and 0 bases at J, with 9 bases in the middle. Germline CDR1 SGHRS, CDR2 YFSETQ. This CDR3 region has 15 residues. The CDR3: CASSLDGTVNTEAFF. The CDR3 DNA is TGCGCCAGCAGCTTGGACGGGACGGTGAACACTGAAGCTTTCTTT.

This clonotype was picked up a small number of times. CDR3: CASSLNPMGTDTQYF. CDR3 in DNA: TGTGCCAGCAGCTTGAATCCTATGGGCACAGATACGCAGTATTTT. V and J are TRBV5-4 and TRBJ2-3; D remains unclear. Trimming left V 1 base short and J 1 base short, with 10 bases between. This CDR3 region has 15 residues. CDR1 is SGHNT and CDR2 is YYREEE in the germline V gene (reference sequence).

At least ten counts were recorded for this clonotype. The V gene is TRBV18, the J gene TRBJ1-5, with 9 bases aligning to TRBD1. The CDR3 runs 18 residues. V dropped 3 bases and J dropped 6; count of bases not matched to a gene: 15. Germline V gene lookup returns CDR1 KGHSH and CDR2 LQKENI. The CDR3 DNA is TGTGCCAGCTCACCCCCCGGGACAGGGCAACCAGTCGGTCAGCCCCAGCATTTT. This codes for CASSPPGTGQPVGQPQHF.

There are a few counts of this clonotype. V gene TRBV7-8 combines with J gene TRBJ1-4; 10 bases align to TRBD1. V lost 5 bases to trimming and J lost 10 bases; unmatched junction nucleotides: 10. The V gene's germline CDR1 is SGHVS and CDR2 FQNEAQ. The CDR3 contains 15 residues. This CDR3 reads CASSTRWDRGGKLFF. CDR3 coding DNA: TGTGCCAGCAGCACCCGCTGGGACAGGGGCGGAAAACTGTTTTTT.

Ten or more counts support this clonotype. The chain links TRBV9 to TRBJ2-3, with D tentatively TRBD2 (6 bases). Trimming removed 6 bases at V and 3 bases at J, with 14 bases between. There are 14 residues in the CDR3. CDR1 SGDLS and CDR2 YYNGEE come from the germline V gene. The CDR3 region is CASKRDSSTDTQYF. Written as DNA, the CDR3 is TGTGCCAGCAAAAGGGACTCGTCGACAGATACGCAGTATTTT.

This clonotype has just a few counts. The rearrangement uses TRBV25-1 and TRBJ2-3; possibly TRBD2 for D (5 bases). Germline lookup yields CDR1 MGHDK and CDR2 SYGVNS. The length of the CDR3 is 11 residues. V dropped 4 bases and J dropped 10 bases, with 9 bases sitting between them. CDR3 sequence: CASSALGAQYF. The CDR3 coding sequence is TGTGCCAGCAGTGCTTTGGGAGCGCAGTATTTT. Filled out from reference TRBV25-1 and TRBJ2-3, the complete variable domain reads EADIYQTPRYLVIGTGKKITLECSQTMGHDKMYWYQQDPGMELHLIHYSYGVNSTEKGDLSSESTVSRIRTEHFPLTLESARPSHTSQYLCASSALGAQYFGPGTRLTVL.

CDR3 amino acids: CASSYSRTGVAFF. DNA for the CDR3: TGTGCCAGCAGTTACTCGAGGACAGGGGTGGCTTTCTTT. The chain recombines TRBV6-2 or TRBV6-3 with TRBJ1-1, with 9 bases fitting TRBD1. CDR3 length: 13 amino acids. The ends lost 0 bases at V and 11 bases at J; junction bases unmatched: 4. Germline V gives CDR1 MNHEY, CDR2 SVGEGT.

This clonotype was seen a few times. The J gene is TRBJ1-4, the V gene TRBV14; 7 bases match TRBD1. The CDR3 consists of 19 residues. CDR1 is SGHDN, CDR2 FVKESK, per germline. V was clipped by 4 bases and J by 8 bases; unmatched bases: 22. The CDR3 sequence: CASSPTTRQGNLVGEKLFF. The DNA of the CDR3 is TGTGCCAGCAGCCCCACAACTCGACAGGGTAACTTGGTGGGGGAAAAACTGTTTTTT. The variable domain in full, completed from reference TRBV14 and TRBJ1-4, reads EAGVTQFPSHSVIEKGQTVTLRCDPISGHDNLYWYRRVMGKEIKFLLHFVKESKQDESGMPNNRFLAERTGGTYSTLKVQPAELEDSGVYFCASSPTTRQGNLVGEKLFFGSGTQLSVL.